One T cell receptor beta chain is described in this entry. Its antigen is unknown. The sample originates from a study of T cell responses to AZD1222 COVID-19 vaccine. TCRdb's copy holds only in-frame clones and misses some; the assay was immunoSEQ multiplex PCR. Altogether roughly 160,000 clones are present, about 95% being singletons, with the ten largest covering about 0.64%. Trimming stripped 7 bases from V and 6 bases from J, with 19 bases between. The CDR3 length is 15 residues. Germline-derived CDR1 and CDR2 are MDHEN and SYDVKM. The study's findings and limits: Unmutated variant regions are reportedly targeted by nearly half of spike-specific TCRs. Across the whole spike, CD4 TCRs peaked at regions 160-218 and 743-854. Among AZD1222 vaccinees, only six or seven were seropositive at baseline. Increased Spike-specific TCR breadth and depth were observed after two AZD1222 doses.

The TCR sequence derives from an adult in good health. J is TRBJ1-5 and V is TRBV28; D gene uncertain. Sequencing used peripheral blood, obtained on day 0 of AZD1222 vaccination. CDR3 coding DNA: TGTGCCAGCACGCGGGCTGCGGTGCGGGGTCAGCCCCAGCATTTT. Translation gives CASTRAAVRGQPQHF.